The 21 T cell receptor beta chains reported below all come from one sample, sequenced in a study of OX40 agonist ivuxolimab in advanced cancers. TCRdb keeps only in-frame clones here, not all; method: immunoSEQ multiplex PCR. The table has around 58,000 clones, around 88% seen once. The sequencing here drew on CD4+ or CD8+ T cells sorted from blood, taken in a trial of the OX40 agonist ivuxolimab. Receptor source: an adult with an advanced solid tumor such as melanoma, head and neck, liver or kidney cancer.

The V and J genes are TRBV28 and TRBJ2-1; 12 bases agree with TRBD2. This CDR3 has 16 amino acids. Trimming cost V 4 bases and J 4 bases; bases outside gene matches: 5. Looked up from germline, CDR1 is MDHEN and CDR2 is SYDVKM. CDR3 loop: CASSSSGGAKYNEQFF. The CDR3 DNA sequence: TGTGCCAGCAGTTCTAGCGGGGGGGCGAAATACAATGAGCAGTTCTTC.

DNA for the CDR3: TGTGCCAGCAGCGTAGCCGTGGGGGACTACAATGAGCAGTTCTTC. This encodes CASSVAVGDYNEQFF. The rearrangement links TRBV9 to TRBJ2-1; D is tentatively TRBD1 or TRBD2 (5 bases each). CDR1 and CDR2 from the germline V gene are SGDLS and YYNGEE. The CDR3 runs 15 residues. V gave up 0 bases and J gave up 3 bases, with 10 bases separating them.

The chain links TRBV11-2 to TRBJ2-3, with TRBD2 matching 13 bases. The CDR3 has 17 residues. Germline V CDR1 and CDR2: SGHAT, FQNNGV. V was pared by 5 bases and J by 7 bases, with 12 bases of the junction left unmatched. DNA for the CDR3: TGTGCCAGCAGCCCAACCCCAACTAGCGGGAGGGTTAATACGCAGTATTTT. This sequence encodes CASSPTPTSGRVNTQYF.

This chain links TRBV11-1 with TRBJ2-1; the match to TRBD1 covers 8 bases. The CDR3 spans 16 residues. The V gene end was trimmed by 3 bases and the J gene end by 2 bases; junction bases not matched to a gene: 6. Germline V lookup: CDR1 SGHAT, CDR2 FQDESV (reference sequence). CDR3 sequence: CASSLTGATTYNEQFF. The CDR3 DNA reads TGTGCCAGCAGCTTGACAGGGGCCACCACCTACAATGAGCAGTTCTTC.

The gene calls are TRBV30 and TRBJ2-3; possibly TRBD2 for D (6 bases). Germline V gene sequence: CDR1 GTSNPN, CDR2 SVGIG (reference sequence). V was cut by 3 bases and J by 2 bases, with 24 bases left in between. The CDR3 loop spans 18 amino acids. The CDR3 protein is CAWSPPPRGGENTDTQYF. DNA of the CDR3: TGTGCCTGGAGCCCCCCCCCGCGGGGCGGAGAGAACACAGATACGCAGTATTTT. Full variable domain (rest looked up from reference TRBV30 and TRBJ2-3): SQTIHQWPATLVQPVGSPLSLECTVEGTSNPNLYWYRQAAGRGLQLLFYSVGIGQISSEVPQNLSASRPQDRQFILSSKKLLLSDSGFYLCAWSPPPRGGENTDTQYFGPGTRLTVL.

The chain carries TRBV6-1 and TRBJ2-1; D perhaps matches TRBD1 (5 bases). The CDR3 extends over 15 amino acids. Trimming took off 7 bases at V and 4 bases at J, with 17 bases between the two ends. Germline values: CDR1 MNHNS, CDR2 SASEGT. CDR3 sequence: CASTLGQGRYNEQFF. The CDR3 DNA sequence: TGTGCCAGCACCCTTGGGCAGGGTAGGTACAATGAGCAGTTCTTC.

The rearrangement uses TRBV4-1 and TRBJ1-5, with D unresolved. This CDR3 is 17 amino acids long. V gave up 0 bases and J gave up 1 base, with 13 bases separating them. Germline V gene sequence: CDR1 MGHRA, CDR2 YSYEKL. CDR3: CASSQDKGQGSNQPQHF. The CDR3 DNA follows: TGCGCCAGCAGCCAAGATAAGGGTCAAGGGAGCAATCAGCCCCAGCATTTT.

The chain uses TRBV4-1 and TRBJ2-2, with a possible D match to TRBD1 (6 bases). V shed 5 bases and J shed 1 base, with 11 bases lying between them. In germline, CDR1 is MGHRA, CDR2 YSYEKL. This CDR3 is 15 amino acids long. CDR3 loop: CASSNLQGNTGELFF. The CDR3 DNA reads TGCGCCAGCAGCAACTTACAGGGGAACACCGGGGAGCTGTTTTTT.

The V and J genes are TRBV6-6 and TRBJ1-5; possible D gene TRBD1, 5 bases. The CDR3 runs 15 residues. V lost 6 bases, J lost 4 bases, and 16 bases lay in between. Per germline, CDR1 MNHNY and CDR2 SVGAGI (reference sequence). The CDR3 coding sequence is TGTGCCAGCAGCCTCGATGACAGAACGAATCAGCCCCAGCATTTT. This translates into CASSLDDRTNQPQHF.

V and J are TRBV11-2 and TRBJ2-5; 8 bases map to TRBD2. Germline CDR1 SGHAT, CDR2 FQNNGV. V lost 2 bases and J lost 4; bases outside the gene matches: 6. The CDR3 consists of 15 residues. The CDR3 region is CASSLLAGSRETQYF. The CDR3 nucleotides are TGTGCCAGCAGCTTATTAGCGGGAAGTCGAGAGACCCAGTACTTC.

The chain couples TRBV5-1 to TRBJ1-1; TRBD1 is a possible D gene (5 bases). CDR1 and CDR2 from the germline V gene are SGHRS and YFSETQ. Trimming removed 2 bases from V and 2 bases from J, with 10 bases in between. The CDR3 extends over 14 amino acids. Here the CDR3 reads CASSLRDSNTEAFF. CDR3 coding DNA: TGCGCCAGCAGCTTAAGGGACTCAAACACTGAAGCTTTCTTT.

The chain recombines TRBV6-1 with TRBJ2-5; 9 nucleotides agree with TRBD1. Losses at the gene ends were 6 bases for V and 4 bases for J; bases not matched to a gene: 6. The germline CDR1 and CDR2 sequences are MNHNS and SASEGT. The CDR3 is made up of 14 amino acids. The CDR3 region is CASRMGQGRETQYF. In DNA, the CDR3 is TGTGCCAGCAGGATGGGACAGGGACGAGAGACCCAGTACTTC.

CDR3 bases: TGTGCCAGCAGCTTACTTGGCAGGGATCAGCCCCAGCATTTT. Protein sequence: CASSLLGRDQPQHF. The genes are TRBV7-2 and TRBJ1-5, with a tentative D call TRBD1 (5 bases). Trimming removed 2 bases from V and 5 bases from J, with 10 bases in between. In germline, CDR1 is SGHTA, CDR2 FQGNSA. CDR3 size: 14 residues.

V usage is TRBV7-9 and J usage is TRBJ2-3, with D possibly TRBD2 on 5 matching bases. The germline V gene encodes CDR1 SEHNR and CDR2 FQNEAQ (reference sequence). With 2 bases removed from V and 10 bases from J, the gap between germline ends came to 19 bases. The CDR3 has 15 amino acids. The CDR3 DNA reads TGTGCCAGCAGCTTATTGCCCGGGGAGCGAAGGTCGCAGTATTTT. Its translation is CASSLLPGERRSQYF.

For the CDR3, the DNA is TGTGCCAGTAGTAGATTAAATCGGGGGGAGCTGTTTTTT. This encodes CASSRLNRGELFF. The chain uses TRBV19 and TRBJ2-2; unclear D gene. CDR1 and CDR2 (germline): LNHDA, SQIVND (reference sequence). V gave up 4 bases and J gave up 8 bases, with 11 bases separating them. The CDR3 sequence is 13 residues long.

V gene TRBV10-3 combines with J gene TRBJ2-1; D not certain. This CDR3 has 14 amino acids. Trimming removed 7 bases at V and 0 bases at J, with 10 bases between. Germline assignment: CDR1 ENHRY and CDR2 SYGVKD. Here the CDR3 DNA reads TGTGCCATCAAGGACGGCAGCTCCTACAATGAGCAGTTCTTC. This sequence encodes CAIKDGSSYNEQFF.

The genes are TRBV6-5 and TRBJ2-5; 7 positions agree with TRBD2. The CDR3 runs to 16 residues. CDR1 MNHEY and CDR2 SVGAGI come from the germline V gene. With 2 bases clipped from V and 4 bases from J, the junction kept 10 bases outside the gene matches. CDR3 amino acids: CASSYNLGRGRETQYF. The CDR3 DNA reads TGTGCCAGCAGTTACAACCTGGGGAGGGGAAGAGAGACCCAGTACTTC.

CDR3 protein: CATNRQPHSGNTIYF. In nucleotides, the CDR3 is TGTGCCACCAATCGGCAGCCCCACTCTGGAAACACCATATATTTT. The rearrangement joins TRBV28 to TRBJ1-3; D remains unclear. From germline, CDR1 is MDHEN and CDR2 SYDVKM. This CDR3 region has 15 residues. Trimming left V 10 bases short and J 0 bases short, with 16 bases between.

The gene calls are TRBV9 and TRBJ1-2; no reliable D call. Looked up from germline, CDR1 is SGDLS and CDR2 is YYNGEE. The CDR3 is 12 amino acids. The V gene lost 0 bases and the J gene lost 8 bases, with 8 bases spanning the gap. In nucleotides, the CDR3 is TGTGCCAGCAGCGTAGGGGTTGGCGGCTACACCTTC. It translates to CASSVGVGGYTF. Based on the CDR3 plus reference TRBV9 and TRBJ1-2, the full variable domain is DSGVTQTPKHLITATGQRVTLRCSPRSGDLSVYWYQQSLDQGLQFLIQYYNGEERAKGNILERFSAQQFPDLHSELNLSSLELGDSALYFCASSVGVGGYTFGSGTRLTVV.

This rearrangement joins TRBV5-1 to TRBJ2-3, with 10 bases lining up with TRBD2. CDR3 length: 17 residues. The germline V gene encodes CDR1 SGHRS and CDR2 YFSETQ. Trimming took 2 bases from V and 0 from J; bases not matched to a gene: 6. DNA for the CDR3: TGCGCCAGCAGCTTAGGGCGGACTAGCGGCAGCACAGATACGCAGTATTTT. This gives the protein CASSLGRTSGSTDTQYF.

This chain connects TRBV6-1 to TRBJ2-7; possibly TRBD2 for D (5 bases). V was shortened by 6 bases and J by 2 bases, with 11 bases between the two germline ends. CDR1 and CDR2 from the germline V gene are MNHNS and SASEGT. The CDR3 runs to 13 residues. The CDR3 protein is CASRTTGTYEQYF. Written as DNA, the CDR3 is TGTGCCAGCAGAACGACGGGAACCTACGAGCAGTACTTC.